The subject of this entry is one T cell receptor (beta chain). This clonotype was seen a handful of times. The target of this receptor is not known. Within one base of it there is no much larger clone, and no base qualities were kept. CDR3 length: 15 amino acids, cysteine to phenylalanine. The CDR3 DNA has 45 bases and is translated from base 1. V is shortened by 4 bases, J by 1 base, and the region joining them spans 14 bases. According to the germline V gene (reference sequence), CDR1 reads SGHKS and CDR2 reads YYEKEE. The sample is drawn from a study of T cells in Graves' hyperthyroidism and ophthalmopathy (dated by TCRdb to about 2019). Regarding the study in general: Peripheral blood was sampled at the time of initial diagnosis, prior to any treatment. TCR V-J signatures able to tell the groups apart were searched for in a discovery cohort of 100 patients, of whom more than 40 had Graves' ophthalmopathy and more than 55 had stable Graves' hyperthyroidism. Prospective prediction of ophthalmopathy was tested in an independent validation cohort of 18 to 20 hyperthyroidism patients and 15 to 17 patients who later progressed to ophthalmopathy. The 75 to 100 discovery patients were randomly split 7:3 into training and test sets. Thyroid tissue and blood T-cell repertoires from about six Graves' hyperthyroidism patients were also compared in the study. Following sampling, methimazole starting at 30 mg daily was given to hyperthyroidism patients, and high-dose intravenous methylprednisolone was given to ophthalmopathy patients. The paper reports TCR Vbeta CDR3 sequencing of 140 or so peripheral blood samples: 43 ophthalmopathy, fewer than 80 hyperthyroidism and approximately 17 progressor patients.

Ophthalmopathy patients had moderately to severely active disease, with a Clinical Activity Score of 3 or more, a NOSPECS grade of 4 or more, and a disease duration of less than 3 months. Patients with uncontrolled infections, other autoimmune diseases, pregnancy or lactation were excluded. Diagnoses were based on clinical symptoms, serum thyroxine and TRAb, thyroid ultrasound and orbital computed tomography. PBMCs were separated from approximately 9.9 ml of fresh peripheral blood using Ficoll-Paque density gradient centrifugation. Total RNA was extracted with Trizol reagent, and quality was checked on an Agilent 2100 Bioanalyzer. General conclusions and limits of the study: Most expanded thyroid clonotypes (frequency above 0.001) were also detected in blood, a finding suggesting that blood repertoires may reflect thyroid immune responses. A model built on a 13 V-J signature distinguished ophthalmopathy from stable hyperthyroidism, reaching about 88% sensitivity and about 81% specificity in cross-validation and 80%/75% in testing. In validation, the model predicted progression to ophthalmopathy a median of around six months before onset, with approximately 70% sensitivity and around 76% specificity. No statistical method was used to fix the sample size in advance, and group allocation was not hidden from the investigators.

The TCR beta CDR3 regions were amplified from the RNA transcripts. For the first round of RT-PCR on the TCR CDR3, the HTBI primer set was used together with the Qiagen OneStep RT-PCR kit. The libraries were constructed in a second round of multiplex PCR and then size-selected and purified. The libraries were sequenced on an Illumina HiSeq2000 using paired-end 100 bp reads. On the study's bioinformatics: SOAPnuke was used to process the raw data, removing reads that contained adapters or uncalled bases, had a mean Phred below 15, or lacked an exact match to the constant primer or identifier. High-quality paired reads were merged with COPE v1.2.5, and unique nucleotide sequences were defined as clonotypes. Clonotypes were aligned to IMGT TRBV, TRBD and TRBJ reference segments using MiTCR v1.1. The analysis included only V-J combinations with a frequency above 0.0001, which together covered 99% to 99.2% of the repertoires. The TCS score was defined as the ratio of F50 (clonal expansion) to E x V (chaos), calculated using BLOSUM62-based TCRdist between CDR3 peptides within each V-J. Welch's t-statistics and random forest reduced several hundred V-J features to roughly 13, which were used in a naive Bayes classifier (R e1071). The public sequencing data were trimmed at Q25 with fastp and processed into clonotypes with MiXCR by TCRdb, which kept only in-frame beta chains. Each entry merges the rows of one CDR3 protein and shows their most common DNA and genes. These V and J calls originate from TCRdb's pipeline instead of the authors' own analysis. This sample holds about 640,000 distinct CDR3 sequences; about a fifth were observed only once. Around a third of the sample is held by the ten biggest clonotypes.

The rearrangement joined TRBV5-5 to TRBJ1-1; the D gene is possibly TRBD1, with 5 bases matching. The specimen sequenced was blood. This TCR came from a man younger than 40 with Graves' ophthalmopathy. The encoded CDR3 is CASSLSGLQNTEAFF. Read as DNA, the sequence is TGTGCCAGCAGCCTGTCGGGACTGCAGAACACTGAAGCTTTCTTT.